This T cell receptor (beta chain) was profiled in a study of cytomegalovirus exposure and HLA in healthy donors. Study-wide context: An earlier analysis found 100 million or so unique TCR beta sequences from about 179 million T cells. HLA-typed donors were the source of approximately 80 million unique TCRs held in an early data release. Study-wide results and limits: Researchers catalogued approximately 170 TCR beta chains as cytomegalovirus-associated. The availability of immune exposure information extended only to CMV serostatus.

As regards this clone: Its target is unknown.

Germline V gives CDR1 LNHNV, CDR2 YYDKDF (reference sequence). The length of the CDR3 is 16 residues. V lost 2 bases to trimming and J lost 0 bases, with 11 bases between them. With 60 Vbeta and 13 Jbeta primers, the PCR was carried out. The table came from immunoSEQ multiplex PCR; TCRdb's copy has only in-frame clones and leaves some out. The data hold some 130,000 clones, with roughly two thirds observed a single time. What was sequenced was PBMCs. The source is a man aged 25-45 years in good health and CMV-seropositive. The J gene is TRBJ2-1, the V gene TRBV15; the D gene is possibly TRBD2 (6 bases). The CDR3 loop is CATSRSGVSSYNEQFF. The CDR3 DNA follows: TGTGCCACCAGCAGATCGGGAGTAAGCTCCTACAATGAGCAGTTCTTC.